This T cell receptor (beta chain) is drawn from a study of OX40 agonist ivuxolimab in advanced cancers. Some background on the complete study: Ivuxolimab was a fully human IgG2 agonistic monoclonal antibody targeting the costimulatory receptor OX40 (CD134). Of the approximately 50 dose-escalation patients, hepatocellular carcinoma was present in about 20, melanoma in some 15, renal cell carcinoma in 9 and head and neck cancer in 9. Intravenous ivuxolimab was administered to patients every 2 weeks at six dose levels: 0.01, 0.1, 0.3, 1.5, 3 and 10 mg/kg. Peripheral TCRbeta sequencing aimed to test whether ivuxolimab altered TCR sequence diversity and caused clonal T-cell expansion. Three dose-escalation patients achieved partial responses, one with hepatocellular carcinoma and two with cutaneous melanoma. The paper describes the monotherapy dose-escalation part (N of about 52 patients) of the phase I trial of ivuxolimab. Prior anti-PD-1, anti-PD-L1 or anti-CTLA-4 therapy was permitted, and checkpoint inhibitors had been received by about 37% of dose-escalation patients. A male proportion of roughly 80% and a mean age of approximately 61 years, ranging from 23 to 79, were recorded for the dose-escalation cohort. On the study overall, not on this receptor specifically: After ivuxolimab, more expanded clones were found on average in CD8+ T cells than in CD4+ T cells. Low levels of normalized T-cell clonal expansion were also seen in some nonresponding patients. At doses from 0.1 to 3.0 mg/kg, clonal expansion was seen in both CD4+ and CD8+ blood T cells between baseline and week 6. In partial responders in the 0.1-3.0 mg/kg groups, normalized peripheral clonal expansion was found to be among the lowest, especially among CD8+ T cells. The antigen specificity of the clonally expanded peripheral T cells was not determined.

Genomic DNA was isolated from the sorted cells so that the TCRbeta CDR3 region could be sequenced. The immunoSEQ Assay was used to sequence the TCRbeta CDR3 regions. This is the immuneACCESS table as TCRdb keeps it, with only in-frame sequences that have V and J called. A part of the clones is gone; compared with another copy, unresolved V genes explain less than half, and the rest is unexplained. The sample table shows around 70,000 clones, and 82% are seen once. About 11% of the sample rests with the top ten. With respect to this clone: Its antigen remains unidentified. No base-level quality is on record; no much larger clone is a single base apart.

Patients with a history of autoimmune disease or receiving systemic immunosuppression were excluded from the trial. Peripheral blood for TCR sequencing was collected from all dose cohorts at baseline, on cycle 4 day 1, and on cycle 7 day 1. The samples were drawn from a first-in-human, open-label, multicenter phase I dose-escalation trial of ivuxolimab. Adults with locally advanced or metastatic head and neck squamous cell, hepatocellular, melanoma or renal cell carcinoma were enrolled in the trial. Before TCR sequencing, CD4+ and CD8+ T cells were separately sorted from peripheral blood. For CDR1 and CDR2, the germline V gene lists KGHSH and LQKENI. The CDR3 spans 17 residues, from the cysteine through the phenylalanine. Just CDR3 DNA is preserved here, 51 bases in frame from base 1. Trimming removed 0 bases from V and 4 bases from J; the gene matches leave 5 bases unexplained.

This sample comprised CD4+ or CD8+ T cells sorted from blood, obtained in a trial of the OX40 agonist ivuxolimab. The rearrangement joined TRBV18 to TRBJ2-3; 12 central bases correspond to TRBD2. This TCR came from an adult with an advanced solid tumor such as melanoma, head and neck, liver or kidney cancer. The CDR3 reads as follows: CASSPPGLAGRSDTQYF. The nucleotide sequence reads TGTGCCAGCTCACCACCTGGACTAGCGGGAAGGTCAGATACGCAGTATTTT.